The clone carrying this TCR beta chain appeared a few times. The antigen is undetermined. The junction differs from germline at one of its ends, possibly a read error. The read finishes 3 residues shy of the CDR3 end, and the germline J gene is used to complete it. Different DNA sequences within this sample yield the same CDR3. The sample is drawn from a study of T cell clonality in common variable immunodeficiency. Study results and caveats: Authors noted CVID clonality's cause needs subpopulation repertoire sequencing. Compared with healthy controls, CVID subjects showed increased TCRbeta clonality, mostly in about a third.

Data came from immunoSEQ multiplex PCR; TCRdb stores just in-frame clones and leaves some out. The sample holds 50,000 to 70,000 clones, and no clone turns up only once. The CDR3 has 18 residues. Germline V gives CDR1 KGHSH, CDR2 LQKENI. Caucasian heritage predominated among both patients and controls. The chain joins TRBV18 to TRBJ1-2, with D possibly matching TRBD1 (6 bases). Sequencing was done on a sample of peripheral blood mononuclear cells. This TCR was sampled from a person aged 18-70 years in good health. The CDR3 protein is CASSPAAGAGSKNYGYTF. The DNA read from the CDR3 is TGTGCCAGTTCACCTGCGGCGGGGGCGGGAAGCAAGAACTATGGC.